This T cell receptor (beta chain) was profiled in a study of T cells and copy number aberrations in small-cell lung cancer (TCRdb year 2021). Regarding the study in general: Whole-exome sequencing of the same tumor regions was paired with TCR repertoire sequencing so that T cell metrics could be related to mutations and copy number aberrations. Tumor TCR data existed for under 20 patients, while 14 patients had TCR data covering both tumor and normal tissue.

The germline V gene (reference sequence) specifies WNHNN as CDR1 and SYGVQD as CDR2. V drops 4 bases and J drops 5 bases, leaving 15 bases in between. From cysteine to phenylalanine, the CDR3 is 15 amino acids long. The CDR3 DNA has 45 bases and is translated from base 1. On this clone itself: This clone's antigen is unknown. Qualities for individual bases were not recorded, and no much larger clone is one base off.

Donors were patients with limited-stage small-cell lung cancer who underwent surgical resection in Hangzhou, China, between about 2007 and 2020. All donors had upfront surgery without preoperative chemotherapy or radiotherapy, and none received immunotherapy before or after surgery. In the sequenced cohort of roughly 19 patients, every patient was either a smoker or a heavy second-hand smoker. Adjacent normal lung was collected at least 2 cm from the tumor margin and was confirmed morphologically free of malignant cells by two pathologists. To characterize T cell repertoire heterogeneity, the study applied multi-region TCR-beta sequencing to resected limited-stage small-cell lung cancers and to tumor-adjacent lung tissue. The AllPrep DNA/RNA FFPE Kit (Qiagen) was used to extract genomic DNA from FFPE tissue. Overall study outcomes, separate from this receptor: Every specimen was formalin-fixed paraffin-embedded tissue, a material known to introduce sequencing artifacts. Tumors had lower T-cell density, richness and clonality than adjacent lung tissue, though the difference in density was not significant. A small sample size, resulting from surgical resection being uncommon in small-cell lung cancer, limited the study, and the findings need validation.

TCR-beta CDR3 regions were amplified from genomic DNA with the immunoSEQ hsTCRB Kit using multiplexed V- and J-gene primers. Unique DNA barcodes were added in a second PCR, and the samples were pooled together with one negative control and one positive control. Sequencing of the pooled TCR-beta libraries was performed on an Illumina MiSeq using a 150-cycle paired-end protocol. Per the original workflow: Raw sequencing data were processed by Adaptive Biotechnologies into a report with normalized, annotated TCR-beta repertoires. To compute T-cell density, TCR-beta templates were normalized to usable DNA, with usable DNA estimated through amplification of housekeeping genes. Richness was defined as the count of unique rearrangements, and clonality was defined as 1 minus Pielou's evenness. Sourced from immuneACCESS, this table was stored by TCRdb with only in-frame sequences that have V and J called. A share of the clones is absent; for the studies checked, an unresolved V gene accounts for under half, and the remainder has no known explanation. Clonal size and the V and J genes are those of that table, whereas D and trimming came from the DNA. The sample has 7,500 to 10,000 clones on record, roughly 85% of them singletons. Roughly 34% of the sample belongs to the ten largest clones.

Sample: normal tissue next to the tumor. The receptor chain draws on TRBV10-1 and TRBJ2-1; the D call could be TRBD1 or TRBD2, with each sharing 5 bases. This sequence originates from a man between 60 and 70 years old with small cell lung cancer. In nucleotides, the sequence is TGCGCCAGCAGTGTAGGGACCACACTAAACAATGAGCAGTTCTTC. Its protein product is CASSVGTTLNNEQFF.